This TCR beta chain originates from a study of shared clonotypes between healthy human individuals. Produced via immunoSEQ multiplex PCR; TCRdb's table is partial and in-frame only. This sample has around 640,000 clones; approximately 96% occur once, and the top ten carry less than 0.13%. Naive CD8 isolation took CD45RO-negative cells positively selected for CCR7 and excluded terminally differentiated effector memory CD45RA+ cells. Germline CDR1 reads SGHNT; CDR2 reads YYREEE (reference sequence). The CDR3 sequence is 16 residues long. V was cut by 6 bases and J by 3 bases, with 20 bases left in between.

This chain joins TRBV5-4 and TRBJ2-3; D might be TRBD2 (6 bases). This sequence originates from a young woman in good health. The sequencing input was naive CD8+ T cells sorted from blood. Here the CDR3 DNA reads TGTGCCAGCACCCCAGCTGGGGAGGCCTCAACAGATACGCAGTATTTT. Protein sequence: CASTPAGEASTDTQYF.